Sequencing of this TCR beta chain was carried out in a study of untreated major depressive disorder. Sequencing used immunoSEQ multiplex PCR; TCRdb keeps in-frame clones, though not all of them. Of approximately 20,000 clones listed, more than 70% are singletons. Every depressed patient was matched in pairs with a non-depressed control on sex, age, current smoking status and body mass index. Trimming took 0 bases from V and 6 from J; bases not matched to a gene: 19. This CDR3 is 20 amino acids long. CDR1 and CDR2 from the germline V gene are KGHSH and LQKENI. This receptor was identified in a woman aged 25 to 39 in good health. What was sequenced was CD4+ T cells from PBMCs. The J gene is TRBJ2-3, the V gene TRBV18, with TRBD2 identical over 9 bases. The DNA of the CDR3 is TGTGCCAGCTCACCACCCTGGCTCAGGCGGGAGGGCCGGGTTAGGGATACGCAGTATTTT. Protein: CASSPPWLRREGRVRDTQYF.